Shown below are 2 T cell receptor beta chains from a single sample sequenced in a study of cytomegalovirus exposure and HLA in healthy donors. PCR employed 60 Vbeta and 13 Jbeta primers. Using immunoSEQ multiplex PCR, the repertoire was profiled, and TCRdb retains in-frame clones only, with some absent. The sample includes under 150,000 clones, 50% to 75% of them seen just once. Sequencing input: PBMCs. The source of these receptors is a woman in her forties in good health and CMV-seronegative.

The rearrangement uses TRBV7-8 and TRBJ2-5, with unresolved D. The CDR3 is made up of 14 amino acids. Germline assignment: CDR1 SGHVS and CDR2 FQNEAQ. Trimming shortened V by 5 bases and J by 4 bases, and 14 bases separated the two germline ends. The CDR3 spells CASSPVRSGETQYF. The CDR3 DNA is TGTGCCAGCAGCCCGGTCCGGTCAGGAGAGACCCAGTACTTC.

The rearrangement uses TRBV7-2 and TRBJ2-7, with TRBD1 matching over 9 bases. The CDR3 length is 15 residues. The germline V gene encodes CDR1 SGHTA and CDR2 FQGNSA. With V trimmed by 6 bases and J by 2 bases, 8 bases remained unmatched. The CDR3 DNA reads as TGTGCCAGCAGTCGTACCGGGACAGGGCCCTACGAGCAGTACTTC. It specifies CASSRTGTGPYEQYF.